A single sample gave rise to the 16 T cell receptor beta chains below, sequenced in a study of T cell changes during pregnancy in multiple sclerosis. TCRdb's table, derived via immunoSEQ multiplex PCR, lists solely in-frame clones and lacks some. The table records roughly 35,000 clones, 90% of them present only once. Sample: CD8+ T cells from peripheral blood mononuclear cells, taken in the first trimester of pregnancy. The receptors originated from a female donor with multiple sclerosis, enrolled in a pregnancy study.

This chain uses TRBV10-3 with TRBJ2-1; 12 bases fit TRBD2. Trimming removed 2 bases from V and 6 bases from J; junction bases left unmatched: 5. Germline CDR1 reads ENHRY; CDR2 reads SYGVKD. The CDR3 is 16 amino acids. Written as DNA, the CDR3 is TGTGCCATCAGTGAGGACGGACTAGCGGGATTCAATGAGCAGTTCTTC. Amino acids: CAISEDGLAGFNEQFF.

V usage is TRBV10-2 and J usage is TRBJ1-1, with D unclear. The germline gives CDR1 WSHSY, CDR2 SAAADI. V was pared by 8 bases and J by 6 bases, with 22 bases between. The length of the CDR3 is 15 residues. The CDR3 spells CASGRTGDLGAEAFF. The CDR3 nucleotides are TGCGCCAGCGGAAGAACGGGAGACCTCGGGGCTGAAGCTTTCTTT.

V and J are TRBV5-1 and TRBJ1-1, with D hard to call. This CDR3 comprises 14 residues. V dropped 3 bases and J dropped 1 base, with 10 bases sitting between them. Germline V gene sequence: CDR1 SGHRS, CDR2 YFSETQ. The CDR3 DNA sequence: TGCGCCAGCAGCTATCGTTGGCCGAACACTGAAGCTTTCTTT. Translating gives CASSYRWPNTEAFF.

The J gene is TRBJ2-7, the V gene TRBV2, with 7 bases fitting TRBD2. J was trimmed by 7 bases and V by 6 bases; bases with no gene match: 21. Germline values: CDR1 SNHLY, CDR2 FYNNEI. The CDR3 has 17 amino acids. CDR3 in DNA: TGTGCCAGCAGACGGCGTATTCGGCTAGCGGACCTAGTGGAGCAGTACTTC. It yields the protein CASRRRIRLADLVEQYF.

This clone was detected once. CDR3 bases: TGTGCCTGGAGCGTCGGCGCAGGGGAAAACTATGGCTACACCTTC. Amino acids: CAWSVGAGENYGYTF. V is TRBV30 and J is TRBJ1-2; D may be TRBD1 (6 bases). The CDR3 totals 15 residues. Germline loops: CDR1 GTSNPN, CDR2 SVGIG (reference sequence). V shed 3 bases and J shed 2 bases, with 16 bases lying between them.

V is TRBV15 and J is TRBJ1-4; 10 bases align to TRBD1. The ends lost 4 bases at V and 3 bases at J; junction bases unmatched: 5. The germline CDR1 and CDR2 sequences are LNHNV and YYDKDF (reference sequence). There are 16 residues in the CDR3. The CDR3 nucleotides are TGTGCCACCAGCACGGGGGACAGGGGACCTAATGAAAAACTGTTTTTT. It is translated as CATSTGDRGPNEKLFF. Together with reference TRBV15 and TRBJ1-4, the CDR3 gives the full variable domain: DAMVIQNPRYQVTQFGKPVTLSCSQTLNHNVMYWYQQKSSQAPKLLFHYYDKDFNNEADTPDNFQSRRPNTSFCFLDIRSPGLGDTAMYLCATSTGDRGPNEKLFFGSGTQLSVL.

The chain carries TRBV4-2 and TRBJ2-2, with 8 bases identical to TRBD2. This CDR3 is built from 16 residues. V trimming: 4 bases; J trimming: 4 bases; junction bases outside the gene matches: 8. In germline, CDR1 is LGHNA, CDR2 YNFKEQ. CDR3 in DNA: TGTGCCAGCAGCCTGGGGACTAGTGATCCCACCGGGGAGCTGTTTTTT. It encodes CASSLGTSDPTGELFF.

The chain has TRBV18 and TRBJ1-5; D unclear. Germline CDR1 reads KGHSH; CDR2 reads LQKENI. The V end lost 3 bases, the J end lost 0 bases, and 12 bases lay between the germline ends. This CDR3 comprises 16 residues. The CDR3 DNA sequence: TGTGCCAGCTCACCCGGCACAGTTTATAGCAATCAGCCCCAGCATTTT. Protein product: CASSPGTVYSNQPQHF.

The J gene is TRBJ2-1, the V gene TRBV10-3, with TRBD1 matching over 7 bases. This CDR3 is built from 15 residues. With 6 bases clipped from V and 2 bases from J, the junction kept 7 bases outside the gene matches. Germline V gene sequence: CDR1 ENHRY, CDR2 SYGVKD. CDR3 DNA sequence: TGTGCCATCAGAACCGGGACAGCCACCTACAATGAGCAGTTCTTC. Amino acid sequence: CAIRTGTATYNEQFF.

The chain has TRBV7-9 and TRBJ2-7; 8 bases align to TRBD1. Germline loops: CDR1 SEHNR, CDR2 FQNEAQ (reference sequence). CDR3 length: 18 amino acids. The ends lost 4 bases at V and 3 bases at J; junction bases unmatched: 17. CDR3 coding DNA: TGTGCCAGCAGCTACTCAAGGGACAGGTTTAAAAGGGACTACGAGCAGTACTTC. It encodes CASSYSRDRFKRDYEQYF.

The CDR3: CASSYPGQPLEQYF. CDR3 coding DNA: TGTGCCAGCAGCTACCCGGGACAGCCTTTAGAGCAGTACTTC. This sequence joins TRBV13 and TRBJ2-7; 7 bases line up with TRBD1. CDR3 length equals 14 residues. Germline CDR1 and CDR2: PRHDT and FYEKMQ (reference sequence). J gave up 7 bases and V 4 bases, and 10 bases lay outside the gene matches.

The chain combines TRBV9 with TRBJ2-1, with 8 bases lining up with TRBD2. J lost 14 bases, V lost 7 bases, and 8 bases had no gene match. Per germline, CDR1 SGDLS and CDR2 YYNGEE. This CDR3 is built from 11 residues. CDR3 residues: CASGAGTRKFF. The CDR3 nucleotides are TGTGCCAGCGGAGCCGGGACTAGGAAGTTCTTC.

V usage is TRBV7-9 and J usage is TRBJ2-7; TRBD2 matches at 7 bases. CDR1 and CDR2 (germline): SEHNR, FQNEAQ (reference sequence). J was trimmed by 3 bases and V by 5 bases; bases with no gene match: 10. CDR3 length: 15 amino acids. In nucleotides, the CDR3 is TGTGCCAGCAGCCCACGGGTGCGGGAGAACTACGAGCAGTACTTC. Amino acid sequence: CASSPRVRENYEQYF.

The V and J genes are TRBV18 and TRBJ2-7; 8 bases map to TRBD2. This CDR3 is built from 16 residues. J lost 1 base, V lost 2 bases, and 7 bases had no gene match. Germline V gene data show CDR1 as KGHSH and CDR2 as LQKENI. Written as DNA, the CDR3 is TGTGCCAGCTCACCATCTTATCCTAGCGGGTCCTACGAGCAGTACTTC. Translation gives CASSPSYPSGSYEQYF.

This chain links TRBV7-8 with TRBJ2-1, with TRBD2 matching over 14 bases. The junction had 14 bases not matched to a gene; V was cut back by 4 bases and J by 6 bases. CDR3 length: 19 residues. Germline CDR1 SGHVS, CDR2 FQNEAQ. Here the CDR3 DNA reads TGTGCCAGCAGCTCCCAGACTAGCGGGAGGGCCAGGGTTGGCAATGAGCAGTTCTTC. Protein sequence: CASSSQTSGRARVGNEQFF. The full variable domain, with the rest looked up from reference TRBV7-8 and TRBJ2-1, is GAGVSQSPRYKVAKRGQDVALRCDPISGHVSLFWYQQALGQGPEFLTYFQNEAQLDKSGLPSDRFFAERPEGSVSTLKIQRTQQEDSAVYLCASSSQTSGRARVGNEQFFGPGTRLTVL.

CDR3 sequence: CASSLLSFGGGTDTQYF. The CDR3 bases are TGTGCCAGCAGCTTACTGAGTTTCGGGGGGGGCACAGATACGCAGTATTTT. This sequence joins TRBV7-3 and TRBJ2-3; 8 bases map to TRBD2. From germline, CDR1 is SGHTA and CDR2 FQGTGA. The CDR3 loop spans 17 amino acids. V shed 2 bases and J 1 base; nucleotides not matched to a gene: 8.